Below are 11 T cell receptor beta chains sequenced from a single sample in a study of Ad26.COV2.S vaccination and SARS-CoV-2 variants. The data were produced by immunoSEQ multiplex PCR, yet TCRdb's version contains in-frame clones alone and is incomplete. The sample contains some 520,000 clones, roughly 85% of which appear only once. Sample treatment: around 19 received Ad26.COV2.S at low or high dose, single or two shots; about 5 received placebo; per-sample allocation not given. Collection of the samples took place on day 63 after the first injection of vaccine or placebo. This specimen consisted of peripheral blood, obtained in a trial of Ad26.COV2.S vaccine versus placebo. All receptors come from a person between 18 and 60 years old who received the Ad26.COV2.S COVID-19 vaccine or a placebo.

This chain links TRBV9 with TRBJ2-2, with 8 bases identical to TRBD2. Germline V gene sequence: CDR1 SGDLS, CDR2 YYNGEE. After removal of 0 bases from V and 1 base from J, the junction contained 8 bases not matched to a gene. This CDR3 contains 18 residues. This CDR3 is CASSVGVRLAGNTGELFF. The CDR3 nucleotides read TGTGCCAGCAGCGTAGGGGTTCGGCTAGCGGGGAACACCGGGGAGCTGTTTTTT.

This chain links TRBV7-2 with TRBJ2-5, with 7 nucleotides matching TRBD1. The V gene's germline CDR1 is SGHTA and CDR2 FQGNSA. The CDR3 has 15 amino acids. V trimming: 5 bases; J trimming: 1 base; junction bases outside the gene matches: 7. This chain's CDR3 is CASSVGQAGQETQYF. CDR3 in DNA: TGTGCCAGCAGCGTCGGACAGGCTGGCCAAGAGACCCAGTACTTC.

This chain links TRBV6-5 with TRBJ2-1; D is ambiguous. The CDR3 totals 15 residues. Germline lookup yields CDR1 MNHEY and CDR2 SVGAGI. The V gene lost 4 bases and the J gene lost 0 bases, with 10 bases spanning the gap. CDR3: CASSSRNPSYNEQFF. The DNA of the CDR3 is TGTGCCAGCAGTTCTAGGAATCCCTCCTACAATGAGCAGTTCTTC.

V gene TRBV7-2 combines with J gene TRBJ2-2, with 7 bases fitting TRBD1. The junction had 8 bases not matched to a gene; V was cut back by 5 bases and J by 5 bases. This CDR3 region has 15 residues. Per the germline V gene, CDR1 is SGHTA and CDR2 is FQGNSA. DNA of the CDR3: TGTGCCAGCAGCATAAGACAGGGCTTTACCGGGGAGCTGTTTTTT. Encoded protein: CASSIRQGFTGELFF.

V gene TRBV18 combines with J gene TRBJ1-3; a weak D match, TRBD1 (5 bases). With 1 base removed from V and 4 bases from J, the gap between germline ends came to 8 bases. The CDR3 totals 14 residues. Germline CDR1 is KGHSH and CDR2 is LQKENI. The CDR3 reads CASSPLGTGNTIYF. As DNA, the CDR3 is TGTGCCAGCTCACCACTAGGGACGGGAAACACCATATATTTT.

The V gene is TRBV28, the J gene TRBJ1-5; D is uncertain. CDR1 is MDHEN and CDR2 is SYDVKM in the germline V gene. The CDR3 consists of 14 residues. V was shortened by 8 bases and J by 6 bases, with 17 bases between the two germline ends. As DNA, the CDR3 is TGTGCCAGCCTCGGGAGTTTCGGAATTCAGCCCCAGCATTTT. It encodes CASLGSFGIQPQHF. The full variable domain, in which reference TRBV28 and TRBJ1-5 provide the parts outside the CDR3, is DVKVTQSSRYLVKRTGEKVFLECVQDMDHENMFWYRQDPGLGLRLIYFSYDVKMKEKGDIPEGYSVSREKKERFSLILESASTNQTSMYLCASLGSFGIQPQHFGDGTRLSIL.

V usage is TRBV2 and J usage is TRBJ1-4; a weak D match, TRBD1 (6 bases). Germline V CDR1 and CDR2: SNHLY, FYNNEI. This CDR3 spans 15 amino acids. Trimming cost V 1 base and J 7 bases, with 13 bases left between them. CDR3 bases: TGTGCCAGCAGTGAAGGAGGGGGGTCGGGTGAAAAACTGTTTTTT. This codes for CASSEGGGSGEKLFF.

Written as DNA, the CDR3 is TGTGCCAGCAGACGAGCCGGGACACAACTCTACGAGCAGTACTTC. Protein product: CASRRAGTQLYEQYF. V is TRBV27 and J is TRBJ2-7; TRBD1 might be the D (6 bases). The CDR3 has 15 amino acids. Germline V CDR1 and CDR2: MNHEY, SMNVEV (reference sequence). V was cut by 6 bases and J by 3 bases, with 18 bases left in between.

The chain combines TRBV19 with TRBJ1-5, with a tentative D call TRBD1 (5 bases). This CDR3 is built from 17 residues. Germline V lookup: CDR1 LNHDA, CDR2 SQIVND (reference sequence). The ends were cut back, 5 bases at V and 4 bases at J, with 21 bases in the middle. The DNA for the CDR3 is TGTGCCAGTAGTCATCGGGTTGGGGGGGGTAGGAATCAGCCCCAGCATTTT. It codes for CASSHRVGGGRNQPQHF.

Concerning this clone: The sample carries other DNA sequences with the same CDR3. J is TRBJ1-1 and V is TRBV28, with TRBD1 as a possible D gene (5 bases). Germline loops: CDR1 MDHEN, CDR2 SYDVKM. Trimming pared 3 bases from V and 0 bases from J, leaving 8 bases between. The CDR3 loop spans 14 amino acids. The CDR3 loop reads CASSLLGVNTEAFF. CDR3 in DNA: TGTGCCAGCAGTTTGTTAGGGGTGAACACTGAAGCTTTCTTT.

The chain recombines TRBV6-1 with TRBJ2-3, with TRBD2 identical over 13 bases. This CDR3 has 16 residues. CDR1 and CDR2 (germline): MNHNS, SASEGT. Trimming at V came to 4 bases and at J to 1 base, leaving 2 bases not matched to a gene. As DNA, the CDR3 is TGTGCCAGCAGTGGACTAGCGGGAGGACGCACAGATACGCAGTATTTT. It translates to CASSGLAGGRTDTQYF.